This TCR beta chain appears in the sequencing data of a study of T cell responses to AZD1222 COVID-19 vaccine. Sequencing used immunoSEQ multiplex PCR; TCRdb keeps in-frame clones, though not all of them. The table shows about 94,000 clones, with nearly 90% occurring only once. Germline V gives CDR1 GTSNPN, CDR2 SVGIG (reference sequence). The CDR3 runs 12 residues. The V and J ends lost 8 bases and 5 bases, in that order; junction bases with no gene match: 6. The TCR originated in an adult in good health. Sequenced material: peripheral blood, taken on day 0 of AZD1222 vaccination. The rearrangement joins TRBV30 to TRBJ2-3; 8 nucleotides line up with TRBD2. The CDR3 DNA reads TGTGCCCACGGGAGGGGTAAAGATACGCAGTATTTT. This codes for CAHGRGKDTQYF.